This T cell receptor (beta chain) was identified during a study of identical twins. TCRdb redid the calling of the 5' RACE reads with MiXCR, one entry per CDR3 protein. This table holds some 230,000 distinct CDR3 sequences, 6.5% found once. The V gene lost 7 bases and the J gene lost 6 bases, with 14 bases spanning the gap. Germline lookup yields CDR1 LGHDT and CDR2 YNNKEL (reference sequence). This CDR3 comprises 13 residues. This clonotype appeared a few times. This sample was also put to use in a study of T cells expressing NK-cell markers. That report notes: In a few donors, dominant clonotypes made up about 28.3-60.1% of CD3+CD56-NKG2C+ cells.

V usage is TRBV3-1 and J usage is TRBJ2-3; perhaps TRBD2 as D (6 bases). The material sequenced was CD8+ T cells sorted from blood. The sequence was obtained from a woman aged 18-30 years in good health. In DNA, the CDR3 is TGTGCCAGCACTTCTCTGGGGGGTGATACGCAGTATTTT. The encoded protein is CASTSLGGDTQYF.